This T cell receptor (beta chain) originates from a study of monozygotic twins with inflammatory bowel disease. cDNA for TCRalpha and TCRbeta was amplified by nested PCRs of roughly 17 then roughly 10 cycles. With the 5' RACE reads reprocessed, TCRdb shows one record per CDR3 protein and no DNA. This sample lists a few hundred thousand distinct CDR3 sequences; its ten largest clones have approximately 1.6%. Turning to this clonotype: Its antigen remains unidentified.

Study-level points and caveats: Clonotype overlap with others was lower in IBD patients than in healthy twins, a difference that was greatest with disease activity. A distinction between different T cell subtypes was not possible.

Isolation of total RNA was performed on whole blood, with no prior T cell sorting. The CDR3 sequence is 16 residues long. Germline lookup yields CDR1 SGHDT and CDR2 YYEEEE. Sequences were obtained from blood. The clonotype originates from a human donor with ulcerative colitis or Crohn's disease, or a healthy co-twin of an affected twin (not recorded which). V is TRBV5-6 and J is TRBJ1-4; there is no DNA to check the TCRdb D call of TRBD1. The CDR3 here is CASSGDTGGRNEKLFF.